This T cell receptor beta chain was observed in a study of identical twins. Findings and caveats of the study: While abundant cord blood beta clonotypes carried fewer insertions, memory repertoires showed no such pattern. Analyses of zero insertions could be partly confounded by invariant MAIT and iNKT cells. Instead of following the same donors, the conclusions were based on cross-sectional statistical analysis.

MiXCR, run by TCRdb on the 5' RACE reads, gives a single entry per CDR3 protein. The sample contains 450,000 or so distinct CDR3 sequences, 14% of which appear only once. Trimming stripped 0 bases from V and 2 bases from J, with 17 bases between. This CDR3 has 16 amino acids. Germline CDR1 and CDR2: DFQATT and SNEGSKA (reference sequence). Turning to this clonotype: Its specificity is unknown.

These same data were also listed under a study on yellow fever vaccine responses in identical twins. That work states: Twins' vaccine T cell response reportedly seemed partly convergent, partly personalized.

This clonotype was obtained from a woman younger than 35 in good health. The sequencing input was CD4+ T cells sorted from blood. This chain connects TRBV20-1 to TRBJ2-7; possibly TRBD1 for D (5 bases). The CDR3 region has the DNA TGCAGTGCTAGAGATCCCCGAGGTTGGGGCGCCTACGAGCAGTACTTC. Translating gives CSARDPRGWGAYEQYF.